The 9 T cell receptor beta chains below all came from one sample that was sequenced in a study of metastatic and nonmetastatic thyroid tumors (dated by TCRdb to about 2020). No treatment had been received by any patient before thyroid surgery. The method behind the library was PCR. Sequencing was performed on an Illumina HiSeq 4000. The public sequencing data were trimmed at Q25 with fastp and processed into clonotypes with MiXCR by TCRdb, which kept only in-frame beta chains. For this sample there are about 16,000 clones; about 30% appear just once. Of the sample, roughly 14% falls within the top ten clones. The sequencing input was adjacent normal tissue. These receptors originate from a female donor with papillary thyroid cancer or a benign thyroid nodule (not recorded which). Some clones in this sample may be carry-over from other donors' samples.

Remarks on this clone: No conserved phenylalanine or tryptophan is present at the end of the CDR3, so a read error is the likely explanation. The rearrangement uses TRBV28 and TRBJ1-6; 8 nucleotides align to TRBD1. The CDR3 runs to 17 residues. J was trimmed by 1 base and V by 7 bases; bases with no gene match: 9. Germline loops: CDR1 MDHEN, CDR2 SYDVKM. CDR3 in amino acids: CASKPGQGASYNSPLHI. CDR3 bases: TGTGCCAGCAAGCCGGGTCAGGGGGCTTCCTATAATTCACCCCTCCACATT.

The chain couples TRBV24-1 to TRBJ2-7, with D possibly being TRBD1 or TRBD2 (5 bases each). The CDR3 contains 15 residues. Germline V CDR1 and CDR2: KGHDR, SFDVKD. V lost 11 bases and J lost 1, with 20 bases in between. CDR3 DNA sequence: TGTGCCATCAGGGTTATAAGGCGGACTTCCTACGAGCAGTACTTC. Translation gives CAIRVIRRTSYEQYF.

The chain couples TRBV2 to TRBJ1-6, with D maybe TRBD1 (6 bases). The germline V gene encodes CDR1 SNHLY and CDR2 FYNNEI. V gave up 4 bases and J gave up 10 bases, with 11 bases separating them. The CDR3 length is 13 residues. The CDR3 region is CASSGGGKSPLHF. For the CDR3, the DNA is TGTGCCAGCAGTGGAGGGGGGAAGTCACCCCTCCACTTT.

The chain joins TRBV7-3 to TRBJ2-1; no clear D gene. Trimming took off 3 bases at V and 6 bases at J, with 6 bases between the two ends. This CDR3 comprises 12 residues. Germline CDR1 and CDR2: SGHTA and FQGTGA. CDR3 sequence (DNA): TGTGCCAGCAGCTTTGGGTCCAATGAGCAGTTCTTC. Translation: CASSFGSNEQFF.

This chain joins TRBV5-1 and TRBJ2-3; 8 nucleotides line up with TRBD1. This CDR3 is built from 14 residues. From germline, CDR1 is SGHRS and CDR2 YFSETQ. Trimming at V came to 4 bases and at J to 3 bases, leaving 4 bases not matched to a gene. CDR3 nucleotides: TGCGCCAGCAGCGAGGGGGACAGGACAGATACGCAGTATTTT. It specifies CASSEGDRTDTQYF.

This clone was counted between two and nine times. V usage is TRBV20-1 and J usage is TRBJ1-1; no reliable D call. Germline V lookup: CDR1 DFQATT, CDR2 SNEGSKA (reference sequence). The CDR3 runs to 11 residues. Trimming pared 6 bases from V and 3 bases from J, leaving 8 bases between. CDR3 DNA sequence: TGCAGTGCCCTCAGCGACACTGAAGCTTTCTTT. It translates to CSALSDTEAFF.

The chain is built from TRBV12-3 or TRBV12-4 and TRBJ1-3; D is perhaps TRBD1 (5 bases). This CDR3 has 17 residues. Trimming took 8 bases from V and 0 from J, leaving 20 bases between them. In nucleotides, the CDR3 is TGTGCCAGCGGCAGGGCAGGGAGGCTATTCTCTGGAAACACCATATATTTT. As protein: CASGRAGRLFSGNTIYF.

The V and J genes are TRBV15 and TRBJ1-1, with D uncertain. CDR3 size: 14 residues. Deletions cut 0 bases from V and 4 bases from J, with 9 bases between. Germline V gene sequence: CDR1 LNHNV, CDR2 YYDKDF (reference sequence). The chain's CDR3 is CATSRDSAGTEAFF. CDR3 bases: TGTGCCACCAGCAGAGATTCGGCAGGCACTGAAGCTTTCTTT.

This sequence joins TRBV4-3 and TRBJ2-5; the D gene is possibly TRBD2 (6 bases). The CDR3 extends over 15 amino acids. V was trimmed by 1 base and J by 5 bases, leaving 14 bases between them. Germline V gives CDR1 LGHNA, CDR2 YSLEER. The CDR3 loop is CASSQGATGEETQYF. The CDR3 nucleotides read TGCGCCAGCAGCCAAGGCGCAACGGGAGAGGAGACCCAGTACTTC.